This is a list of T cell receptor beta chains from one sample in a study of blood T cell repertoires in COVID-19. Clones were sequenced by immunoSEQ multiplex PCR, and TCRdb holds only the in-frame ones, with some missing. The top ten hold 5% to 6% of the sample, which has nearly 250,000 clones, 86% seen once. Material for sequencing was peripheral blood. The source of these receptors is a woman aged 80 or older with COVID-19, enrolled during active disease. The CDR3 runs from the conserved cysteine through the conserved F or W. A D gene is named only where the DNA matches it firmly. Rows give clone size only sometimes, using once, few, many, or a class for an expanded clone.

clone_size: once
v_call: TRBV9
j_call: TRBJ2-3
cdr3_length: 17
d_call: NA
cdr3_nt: TGTGCCAGCAGCGTAGAAGGAGCGCGCGGGTCCACAGATACGCAGTATTTT
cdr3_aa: CASSVEGARGSTDTQYF

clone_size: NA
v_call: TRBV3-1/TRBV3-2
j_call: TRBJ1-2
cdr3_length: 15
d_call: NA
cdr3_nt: TGTGCCAGCAGCCCCAGTACGGGATGGGGCTATGGCTACACCTTC
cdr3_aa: CASSPSTGWGYGYTF

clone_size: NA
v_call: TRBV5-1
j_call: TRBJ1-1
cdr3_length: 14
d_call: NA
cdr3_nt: TGCGCCAGCAGCCCGAATCGGGGAGAGACTGAAGCTTTCTTT
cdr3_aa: CASSPNRGETEAFF

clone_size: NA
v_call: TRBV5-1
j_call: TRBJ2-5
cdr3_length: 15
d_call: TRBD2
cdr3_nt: TGCGCCAGCAGCTTGGGAGCGGGGGGAAAGGAGACCCAGTACTTC
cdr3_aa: CASSLGAGGKETQYF

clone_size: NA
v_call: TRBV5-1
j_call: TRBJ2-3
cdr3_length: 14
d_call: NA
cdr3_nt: TGCGCCAGCAGCTTCGGACTCCCCACAGATACGCAGTATTTT
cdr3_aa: CASSFGLPTDTQYF

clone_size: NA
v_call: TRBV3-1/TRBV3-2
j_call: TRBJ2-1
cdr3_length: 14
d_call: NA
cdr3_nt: TGTGCCAGCAGCCCGCGGGGCTCCTACAATGAGCAGTTCTTC
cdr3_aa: CASSPRGSYNEQFF

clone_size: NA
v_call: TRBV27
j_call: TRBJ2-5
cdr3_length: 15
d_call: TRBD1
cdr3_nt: TGTGCCAGCAGTTCATGGGGACAGTTCCAAGAGACCCAGTACTTC
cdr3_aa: CASSSWGQFQETQYF

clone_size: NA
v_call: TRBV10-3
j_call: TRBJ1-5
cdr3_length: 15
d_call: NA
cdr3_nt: TGTGCCATCAGGGCCAGTGGGGAGAGCAATCAGCCCCAGCATTTT
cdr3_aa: CAIRASGESNQPQHF

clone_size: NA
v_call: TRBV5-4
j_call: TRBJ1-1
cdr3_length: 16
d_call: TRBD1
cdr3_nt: TGTGCCAGCAGCGCGACCGGGACAGGGGGCTTGGGTGAAGCTTTCTTT
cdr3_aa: CASSATGTGGLGEAFF

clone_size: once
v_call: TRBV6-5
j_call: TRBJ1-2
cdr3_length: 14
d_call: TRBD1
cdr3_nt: TGTGCCAGCAGTCCGGGACAGGGGGCTGGTGGCTACACCTTC
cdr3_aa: CASSPGQGAGGYTF

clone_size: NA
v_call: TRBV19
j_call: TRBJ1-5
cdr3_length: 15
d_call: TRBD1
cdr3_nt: TGTGCCAGTAGGAGACAGGGGTCCCTGGGGCAGCCCCAGCATTTT
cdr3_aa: CASRRQGSLGQPQHF

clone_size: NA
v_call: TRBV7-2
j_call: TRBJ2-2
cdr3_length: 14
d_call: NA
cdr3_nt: TGTGCCAGCTTCAAGGGTGGGGCGCCCGGGGAGCTGTTTTTT
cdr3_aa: CASFKGGAPGELFF

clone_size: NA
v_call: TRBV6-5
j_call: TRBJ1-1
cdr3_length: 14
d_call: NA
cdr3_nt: TGTGCCAGCAGTTACCCTGGCGGGGGCAATGAAGCTTTCTTT
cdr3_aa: CASSYPGGGNEAFF

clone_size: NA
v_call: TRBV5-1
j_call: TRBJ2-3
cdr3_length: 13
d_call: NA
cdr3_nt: TGCGCCAGCAGCTCACAGGGATTCGATACGCAGTATTTT
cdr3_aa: CASSSQGFDTQYF

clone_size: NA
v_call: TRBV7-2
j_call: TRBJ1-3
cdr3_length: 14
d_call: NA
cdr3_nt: TGTGCCAGCAGCATAACAGGATCTGGAAACACCATATATTTT
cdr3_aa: CASSITGSGNTIYF

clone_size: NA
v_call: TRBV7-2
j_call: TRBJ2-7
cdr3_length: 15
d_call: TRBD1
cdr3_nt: TGTGCCAGCAGCACTCACCGGGACAGTACCTACGAGCAGTACTTC
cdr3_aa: CASSTHRDSTYEQYF

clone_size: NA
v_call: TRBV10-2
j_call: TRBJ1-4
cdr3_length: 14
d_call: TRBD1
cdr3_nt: TGCGCCAGCAGTGGGGACAGGAGTAATGAAAAACTGTTTTTT
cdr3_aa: CASSGDRSNEKLFF

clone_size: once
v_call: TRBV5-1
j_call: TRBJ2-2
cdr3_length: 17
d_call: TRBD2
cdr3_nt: TGCGCCAGCAGCTTGTCGGCTAGCGGAACAAACACCGGGGAGCTGTTTTTT
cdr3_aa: CASSLSASGTNTGELFF

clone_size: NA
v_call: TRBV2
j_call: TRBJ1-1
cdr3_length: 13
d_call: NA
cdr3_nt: TGTGCCAGCAAAATAGGAGGGAACACTGAAGCTTTCTTT
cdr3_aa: CASKIGGNTEAFF

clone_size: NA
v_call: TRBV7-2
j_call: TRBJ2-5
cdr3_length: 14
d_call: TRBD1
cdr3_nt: TGTGCCAGCAGCCCGGGACAGACCCAAGAGACCCAGTACTTC
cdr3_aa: CASSPGQTQETQYF

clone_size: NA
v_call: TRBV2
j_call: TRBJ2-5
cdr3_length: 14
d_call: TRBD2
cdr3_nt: TGTGCCAGCAATGCCCGGACTAGCGGCGAGACCCAGTACTTC
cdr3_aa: CASNARTSGETQYF

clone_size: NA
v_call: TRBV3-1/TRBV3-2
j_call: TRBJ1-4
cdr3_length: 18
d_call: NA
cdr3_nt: TGTGCCAGCAGCCAAGATGTCGCCAGTCCCGCAACTAATGAAAAACTGTTTTTT
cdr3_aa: CASSQDVASPATNEKLFF

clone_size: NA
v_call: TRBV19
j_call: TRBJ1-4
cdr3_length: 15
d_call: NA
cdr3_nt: TGTGCCAGTAGTCCGTTACAGGGAAGGGATGAAAAACTGTTTTTT
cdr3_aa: CASSPLQGRDEKLFF

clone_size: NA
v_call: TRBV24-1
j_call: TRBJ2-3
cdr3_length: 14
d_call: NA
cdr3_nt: TGTGCCACCAGTTTAGCGGAATACACAGATACGCAGTATTTT
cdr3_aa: CATSLAEYTDTQYF

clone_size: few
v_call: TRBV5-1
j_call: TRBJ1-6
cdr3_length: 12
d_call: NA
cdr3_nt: TGCGCCAGCAGCTTGACGGGTTCACCCCTCCACTTT
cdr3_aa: CASSLTGSPLHF

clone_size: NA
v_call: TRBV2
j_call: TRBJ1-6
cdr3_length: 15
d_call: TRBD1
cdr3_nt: TGTGCCAGCAGTGAAAGGCAGGGGGAGTATTCACCCCTCCACTTT
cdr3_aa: CASSERQGEYSPLHF

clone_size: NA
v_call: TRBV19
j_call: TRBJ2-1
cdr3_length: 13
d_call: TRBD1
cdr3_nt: TGTGCCAGTAGGGGGACAGTACTCAATGAGCAGTTCTTC
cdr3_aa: CASRGTVLNEQFF

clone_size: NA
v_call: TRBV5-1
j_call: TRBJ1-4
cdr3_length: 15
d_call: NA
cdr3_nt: TGCGCCAGCAGCTTGAGTGGACAGTTTAATGAAAAACTGTTTTTT
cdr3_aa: CASSLSGQFNEKLFF

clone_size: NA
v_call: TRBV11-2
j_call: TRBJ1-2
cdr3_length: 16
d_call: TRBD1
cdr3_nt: TGTGCCAGCAGCATCGGCTCCGGGACAGGGATTTCAGGCTACACCTTC
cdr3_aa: CASSIGSGTGISGYTF

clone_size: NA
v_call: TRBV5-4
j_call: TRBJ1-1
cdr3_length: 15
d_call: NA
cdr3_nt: TGTGCCAGCAGCCGGGGCCCCAGGGGGAACACTGAAGCTTTCTTT
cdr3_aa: CASSRGPRGNTEAFF

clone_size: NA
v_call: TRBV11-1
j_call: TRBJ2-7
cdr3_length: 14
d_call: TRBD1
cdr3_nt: TGTGCCAGCAGCTCTCGACAGGGGGCATACGAGCAGTACTTC
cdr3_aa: CASSSRQGAYEQYF

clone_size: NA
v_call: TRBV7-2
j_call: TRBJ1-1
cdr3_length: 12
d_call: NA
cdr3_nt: TGTGCCAGCAGCTCGAACAGGGTTGAAGCTTTCTTT
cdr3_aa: CASSSNRVEAFF

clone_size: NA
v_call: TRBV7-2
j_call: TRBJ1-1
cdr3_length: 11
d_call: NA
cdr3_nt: TGTGCCAGCAGCAGGATACAGAAAGCTTTCTTT
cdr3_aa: CASSRIQKAFF

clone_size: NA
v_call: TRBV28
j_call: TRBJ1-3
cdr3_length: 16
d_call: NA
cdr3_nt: TGTGCCAGCAGCACAAACAGGGTTTCTGCTGGAAACACCATATATTTT
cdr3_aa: CASSTNRVSAGNTIYF

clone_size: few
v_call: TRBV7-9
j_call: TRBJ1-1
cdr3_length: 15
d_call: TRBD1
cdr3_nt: TGTGCCAGCAGCTTCCGACAGGGTATGAACACTGAAGCTTTCTTT
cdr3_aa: CASSFRQGMNTEAFF

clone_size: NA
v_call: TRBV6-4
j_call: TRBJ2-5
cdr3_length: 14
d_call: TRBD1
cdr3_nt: TGTGCCAGCAGCCCACAGGGGTTCGGGGAGACCCAGTACTTC
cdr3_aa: CASSPQGFGETQYF

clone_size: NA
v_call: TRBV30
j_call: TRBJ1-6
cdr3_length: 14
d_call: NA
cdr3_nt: TGTGCCTGGAGTGTACCAGGGCATAATTCACCCCTCCACTTT
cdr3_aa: CAWSVPGHNSPLHF

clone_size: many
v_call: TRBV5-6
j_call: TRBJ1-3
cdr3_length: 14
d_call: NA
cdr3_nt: TGTGCCAGCACCAAGGACTTTTCCCCGGACACCATATATTTT
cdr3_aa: CASTKDFSPDTIYF

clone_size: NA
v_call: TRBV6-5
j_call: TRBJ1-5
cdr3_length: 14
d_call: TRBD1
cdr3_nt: TGTGCCAGCAGCCCCACACAGGGGAATCAGCCCCAGCATTTT
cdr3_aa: CASSPTQGNQPQHF

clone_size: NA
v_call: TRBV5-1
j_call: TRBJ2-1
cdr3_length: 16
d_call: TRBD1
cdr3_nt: TGCGCCAGCAGCTCGCTAGGGGACAGGTCTTTTAGTGAGCAGTTCTTC
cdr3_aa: CASSSLGDRSFSEQFF

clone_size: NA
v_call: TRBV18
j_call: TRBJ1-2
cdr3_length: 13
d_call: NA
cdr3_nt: TGTGCCAGCTCACATCCAGGGGTAGGAGGCTACACCTTC
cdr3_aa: CASSHPGVGGYTF

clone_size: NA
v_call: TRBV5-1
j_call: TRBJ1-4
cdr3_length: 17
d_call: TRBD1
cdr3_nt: TGCGCCAGCAGCTTGGGAATGTCCACAGGGGCTAATGAAAAACTGTTTTTT
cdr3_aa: CASSLGMSTGANEKLFF

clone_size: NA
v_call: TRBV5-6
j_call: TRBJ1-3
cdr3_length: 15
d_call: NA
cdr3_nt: TGTGCCAGCAGCTTGATCACGAGCTCTGGAAACACCATATATTTT
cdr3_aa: CASSLITSSGNTIYF

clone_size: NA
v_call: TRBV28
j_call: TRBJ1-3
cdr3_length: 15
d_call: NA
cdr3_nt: TGTGCCAGCAGTTCCGAAACAGGCTGGGGAAACACCATATATTTT
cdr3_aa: CASSSETGWGNTIYF

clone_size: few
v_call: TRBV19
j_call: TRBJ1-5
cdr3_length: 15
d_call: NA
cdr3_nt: TGTGCCAGTAGTATTTTGGGTAGCGGCAATCAGCCCCAGCATTTT
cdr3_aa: CASSILGSGNQPQHF

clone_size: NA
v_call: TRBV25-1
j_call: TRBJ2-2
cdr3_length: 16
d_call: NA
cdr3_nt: TGTGCCAGCAGTGGATTACCAGGGGACAACGCCGGGGAGCTGTTTTTT
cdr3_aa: CASSGLPGDNAGELFF

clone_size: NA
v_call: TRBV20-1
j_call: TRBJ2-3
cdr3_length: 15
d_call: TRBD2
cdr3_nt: TGCAGTGCTAGTTCGGCTAGCGGGGGCACAGATACGCAGTATTTT
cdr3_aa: CSASSASGGTDTQYF

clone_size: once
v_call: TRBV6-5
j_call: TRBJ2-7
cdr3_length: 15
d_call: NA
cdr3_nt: TGTGCCAGCAGGGTAATCGGACGGGGTTACTACGAGCAGTACTTC
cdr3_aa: CASRVIGRGYYEQYF

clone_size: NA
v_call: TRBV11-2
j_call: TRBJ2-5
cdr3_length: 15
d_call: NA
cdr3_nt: TGTGCCAGCAGCCTGACGTATGCGGGCCAAGAGACCCAGTACTTC
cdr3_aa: CASSLTYAGQETQYF

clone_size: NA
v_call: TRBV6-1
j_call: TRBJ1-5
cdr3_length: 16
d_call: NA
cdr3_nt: TGTGCCAGCAGTGAAGCTCGTGTCCGGAGGGATCAGCCCCAGCATTTT
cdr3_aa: CASSEARVRRDQPQHF

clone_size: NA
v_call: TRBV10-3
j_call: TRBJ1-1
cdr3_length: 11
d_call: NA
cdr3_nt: TGTGCCATCTCAAGGGACAATGAAGCTTTCTTT
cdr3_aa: CAISRDNEAFF

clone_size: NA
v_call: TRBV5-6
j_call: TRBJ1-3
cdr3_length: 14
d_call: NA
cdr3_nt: TGTGCCAGCAGCATCCAGGGCTTTGGAAACACCATATATTTT
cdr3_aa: CASSIQGFGNTIYF

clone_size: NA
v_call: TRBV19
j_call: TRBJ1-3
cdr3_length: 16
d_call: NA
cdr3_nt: TGTGCCAGTAGCCTCCAACGGGCAGGGATCGGAAACACCATATATTTT
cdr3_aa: CASSLQRAGIGNTIYF

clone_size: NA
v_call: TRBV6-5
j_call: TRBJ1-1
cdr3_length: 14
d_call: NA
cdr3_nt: TGTGCCAGCAGACTTACGGACAGTAACACTGAAGCTTTCTTT
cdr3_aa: CASRLTDSNTEAFF

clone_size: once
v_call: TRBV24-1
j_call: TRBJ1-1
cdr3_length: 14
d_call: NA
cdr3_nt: TGTGCCACCAAGCAGGGGACCGCGAACACTGAAGCTTTCTTT
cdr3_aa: CATKQGTANTEAFF

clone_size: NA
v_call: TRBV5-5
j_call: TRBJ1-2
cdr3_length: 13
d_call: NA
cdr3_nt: TGTGCCAGCAGCTTGGAGATCTGGAGAGGCTACACCTTC
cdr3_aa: CASSLEIWRGYTF

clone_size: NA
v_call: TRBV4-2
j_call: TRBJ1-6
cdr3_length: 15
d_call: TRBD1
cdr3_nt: TGTGCCAGCAGCCAATTAGGACAGGGGGATTCACCCCTCCACTTT
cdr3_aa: CASSQLGQGDSPLHF